A selection of T cell receptor beta chains follows, all from one sample in a study of response to subunit inactivated influenza vaccine. TCRdb fed the RT-PCR reads into MiXCR, producing one record per CDR3 protein. This sample has about 570,000 distinct CDR3 sequences, with roughly 12% found just once. These same records also appear under a second study, on T cells expressing NK-cell markers.

Sample: PBMCs from blood, taken on the day of vaccination. Source of these receptors: a man over 45 who received an inactivated influenza vaccine. The CDR3 runs from the conserved cysteine through the conserved F or W. Fields, in order: CDR3 DNA, CDR3 protein, D gene, clone size, J gene, V gene. The D gene is left open where the match is weak. Part of the rows lack a size; the others show once, few, many or a class for expanded clones.

TGCAGTGCTACAGGGGGGGTCAATCAGCCCCAGCATTTT | CSATGGVNQPQHF | TRBD1 | NA | TRBJ1-5 | TRBV20-1
TGTGCCAGCAGCTTAAGGAGGGCCAGCAGGGTCGACAATGAGCAGTTCTTC | CASSLRRASRVDNEQFF | NA | NA | TRBJ2-1 | TRBV11-1
TGTGCCAGCAGTTTACGGGGTAAAGCCAAAAACATTCAGTACTTC | CASSLRGKAKNIQYF | NA | NA | TRBJ2-4 | TRBV28
TGTGCCAGCACCCCACAGGGAGTCGGGGCCGGGGAGCTGTTTTTT | CASTPQGVGAGELFF | NA | few | TRBJ2-2 | TRBV6-1
TGTGCCAGCAGCCCCCCTGGTCGTCAGCCGCCACAAGAGACCCAGTACTTC | CASSPPGRQPPQETQYF | NA | few | TRBJ2-5 | TRBV9
TGTGCCAGCAGTAGGGCAGGGGGCGATGAGCAGTTCTTC | CASSRAGGDEQFF | TRBD1 | NA | TRBJ2-1 | TRBV6-4
TGTGCCAGCAGCTTCCACCCGGGACAGACGAACACCGGGGAGCTGTTTTTT | CASSFHPGQTNTGELFF | TRBD1 | NA | TRBJ2-2 | TRBV4-2
TGTGCCAGCAGCTTGCGCAACCTCCCCTACAATGAGCAGTTCTTC | CASSLRNLPYNEQFF | NA | NA | TRBJ2-1 | TRBV5-6
TGTGCCAGCAGTTTATGGGCAGGGAGCACAGATACGCAGTATTTT | CASSLWAGSTDTQYF | NA | few | TRBJ2-3 | TRBV12-3/TRBV12-4
TGCAGTGCTAGTAGTAGCGGTACCTACGAGCAGTACTTC | CSASSSGTYEQYF | NA | NA | TRBJ2-7 | TRBV20-1
TGTGCCAGCAGCGCACAGGGGCCCTATGGCTACACCTTC | CASSAQGPYGYTF | TRBD1 | NA | TRBJ1-2 | TRBV9
TGTGCCAGCACCCTGGGGGGGACAGGGGGCTTCCATGAGCAGTTCTTC | CASTLGGTGGFHEQFF | TRBD1 | few | TRBJ2-1 | TRBV28